This T cell receptor beta chain stems from a study of T cells in localized non-small cell lung cancer. Study findings and constraints: Median detection of top 100 tumor clones in adjacent lung was over 45 clones. Sequence data derive from only one tumor region, so heterogeneity remains possible. Peak T cell clonality was found in uninvolved adjacent lung, exceeding tumor. Patients showing higher blood T cell density tended to see longer overall survival.

Using immunoSEQ multiplex PCR, the repertoire was profiled, and TCRdb retains in-frame clones only, with some absent. This repertoire shows about 35,000 clones, 85% to 95% found once; its top ten account for 10% to 15%. Germline V CDR1 and CDR2: SGHDN, FVKESK. The CDR3 has 15 amino acids. V was cut by 4 bases and J by 5 bases, with 12 bases left in between. This clone was observed a few times. Antigen: not known. V usage is TRBV14 and J usage is TRBJ1-6; D is possibly TRBD1 (6 bases). This clonotype originated in a female donor aged 60 or older with stage II lung adenocarcinoma. The sample in question was peripheral blood mononuclear cells, obtained before any cancer treatment. As DNA, the CDR3 is TGTGCCAGCAGCCTGACGGACAGCCATAATTCACCCCTCCACTTT. Amino acid sequence: CASSLTDSHNSPLHF.